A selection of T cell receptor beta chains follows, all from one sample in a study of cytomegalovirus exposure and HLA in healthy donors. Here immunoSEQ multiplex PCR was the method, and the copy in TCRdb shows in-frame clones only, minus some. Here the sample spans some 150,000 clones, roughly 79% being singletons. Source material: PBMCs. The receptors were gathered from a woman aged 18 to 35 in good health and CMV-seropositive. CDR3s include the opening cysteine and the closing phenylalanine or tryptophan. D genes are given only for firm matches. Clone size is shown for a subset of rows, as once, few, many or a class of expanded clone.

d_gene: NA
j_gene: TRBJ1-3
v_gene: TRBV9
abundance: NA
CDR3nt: TGTGCCAGCAGCCCCCGAACTGGGGCCAAAGGTGAAGACACCATATATTTT
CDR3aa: CASSPRTGAKGEDTIYF

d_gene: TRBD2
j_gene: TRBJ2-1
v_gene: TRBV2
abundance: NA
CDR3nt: TGTGCCAGCAGTGAACCAAAGCGGGGGGGACACAATGAGCAGTTCTTC
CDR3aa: CASSEPKRGGHNEQFF

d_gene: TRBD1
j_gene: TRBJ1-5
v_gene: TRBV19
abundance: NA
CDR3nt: TGTGCCAGTACCGGGACAGGTGGTATCAATCAGCCCCAGCATTTT
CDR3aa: CASTGTGGINQPQHF

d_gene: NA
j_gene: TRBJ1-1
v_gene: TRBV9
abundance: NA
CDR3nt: TGTGCCAGCAGCTCCGGGGCCTATGGGAGGACTGAAGCTTTCTTT
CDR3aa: CASSSGAYGRTEAFF

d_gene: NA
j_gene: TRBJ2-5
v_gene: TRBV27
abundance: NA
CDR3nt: TGTGCCAGCAGTTTATTGGGGGGGCCAGGAAAGACCCAGTACTTC
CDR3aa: CASSLLGGPGKTQYF

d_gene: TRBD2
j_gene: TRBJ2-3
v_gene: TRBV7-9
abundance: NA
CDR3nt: TGTGCCAGCAGCTCGGGGACTAGCGGGGGACTCACAGATACGCAGTATTTT
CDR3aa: CASSSGTSGGLTDTQYF

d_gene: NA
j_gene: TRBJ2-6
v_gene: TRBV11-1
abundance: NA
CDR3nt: TGTGCCAGCAGCTCAGGGATGGGGGCCAACGTCCTGACTTTC
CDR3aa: CASSSGMGANVLTF

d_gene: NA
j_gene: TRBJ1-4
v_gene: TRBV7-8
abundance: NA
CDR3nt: TGTGCCAGCAGCTTAGGGCAGGGTAGTGAAAAACTGTTTTTT
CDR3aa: CASSLGQGSEKLFF

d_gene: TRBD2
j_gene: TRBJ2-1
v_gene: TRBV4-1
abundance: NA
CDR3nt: TGCGCCAGCAGCCATCCGGGACTAGCGGGGGGGCCTACCCACAATGAGCAGTTCTTC
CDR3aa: CASSHPGLAGGPTHNEQFF

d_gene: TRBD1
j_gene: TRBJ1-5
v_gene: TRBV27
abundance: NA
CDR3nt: TGTGCCAGCAGTTTACGGACAGGTGGACAGCCCCAGCATTTT
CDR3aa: CASSLRTGGQPQHF

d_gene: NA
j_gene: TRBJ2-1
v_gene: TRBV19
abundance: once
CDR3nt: TGTGCCAGTAGTATACGGGGGACAGTCTACGGACAAAGGAATGAGCAGTTCTTC
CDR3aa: CASSIRGTVYGQRNEQFF

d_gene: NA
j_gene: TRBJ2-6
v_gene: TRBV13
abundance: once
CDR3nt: TGTGCCAGCAGCTTCTCTCCACGCGCTTCTGGGGCCAACGGCCTGACTTTC
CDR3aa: CASSFSPRASGANGLTF

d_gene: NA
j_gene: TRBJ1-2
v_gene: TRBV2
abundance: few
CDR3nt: TGTGCCAGCAGTGAAGCGCCTAAATGGGGCTACACCTTC
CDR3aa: CASSEAPKWGYTF